This TCR beta chain was recovered during a study of shared clonotypes between healthy human individuals. In the authors' workflow: Quality scores were absent from the junction-only immunoSEQ sequences, so filtering differed. Some clones are missing from TCRdb's copy, which holds only in-frame ones; the method was immunoSEQ multiplex PCR. The D gene and trimming were derived from the DNA, and the V and J assignments and clone size from that table. This table holds around 320,000 clones, around 87% found once. This CDR3 has 15 amino acids. This TCR was sampled from a man between 18 and 29 years old in good health. The chain is built from TRBV21-1 and TRBJ1-6; whether TRBD1, the table's D call, matches the DNA was not checked. TRBV21-1 is a pseudogene segment. Material for sequencing was memory CD8+ T cells sorted from blood. Noted subset: CD45RO+ cells pooled with CCR7-negative TemRA cells. The CDR3 DNA is TGTGCCAGCAGCAAAAGCAGGGTTCGGCTGCGGCCCCTCCACTTT. Its translation is CASSKSRVRLRPLHF.